The clone carrying this T cell receptor beta chain was picked up a small number of times. What it binds is not known. Germline CDR1 is MRHNA and CDR2 is SNTAGT. This CDR3 has 15 residues. The ends were cut back, 4 bases at V and 1 base at J, with 13 bases in the middle. This entry belongs to a study of cytomegalovirus exposure and HLA in healthy donors. Whole-study findings and limits: Within an earlier analysis, most TCR beta V segments proved productive either about 90% or about 30% of the time. Analysis performed later showed TCR beta chains linked to HLA being more clonally expanded than equally common others. Excluded: some indistinguishable V segments such as TRBV6-2 and TRBV6-3.

Researchers ran the PCR with 60 Vbeta and 13 Jbeta primers. TCRdb's table, derived via immunoSEQ multiplex PCR, lists solely in-frame clones and lacks some. The sample has around 75,000 clones; around 78% are singletons. The V gene is TRBV6-4, the J gene TRBJ2-5, with a tentative D call TRBD1 (6 bases). This sequence was found in a man in his forties or fifties in good health and CMV-seronegative. The source material was PBMCs. CDR3 DNA sequence: TGTGCCAGCAGTGCACAGGGTGGGGGCCAAGAGACCCAGTACTTC. It is translated as CASSAQGGGQETQYF.